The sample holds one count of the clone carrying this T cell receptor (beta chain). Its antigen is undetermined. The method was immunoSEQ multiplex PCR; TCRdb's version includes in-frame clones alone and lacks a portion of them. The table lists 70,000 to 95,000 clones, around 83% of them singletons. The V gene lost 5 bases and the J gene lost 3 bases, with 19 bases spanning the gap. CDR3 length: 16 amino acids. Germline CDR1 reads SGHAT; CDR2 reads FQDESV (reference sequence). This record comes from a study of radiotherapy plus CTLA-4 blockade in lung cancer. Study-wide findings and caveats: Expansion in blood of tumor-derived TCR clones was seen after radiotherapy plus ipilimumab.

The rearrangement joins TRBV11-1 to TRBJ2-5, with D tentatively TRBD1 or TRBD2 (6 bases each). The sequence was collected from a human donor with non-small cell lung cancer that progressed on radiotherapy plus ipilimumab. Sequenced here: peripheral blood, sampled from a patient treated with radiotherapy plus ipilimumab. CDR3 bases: TGTGCCAGCAGCCAGAGGGGGGTTCAGGGAAAAGAGACCCAGTACTTC. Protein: CASSQRGVQGKETQYF. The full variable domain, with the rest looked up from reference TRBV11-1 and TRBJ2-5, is EAEVAQSPRYKITEKSQAVAFWCDPISGHATLYWYRQILGQGPELLVQFQDESVVDDSQLPKDRFSAERLKGVDSTLKIQPAELGDSAMYLCASSQRGVQGKETQYFGPGTRLLVL.